The entry below describes one T cell receptor beta chain. In germline, CDR1 is SGDLS, CDR2 YYNGEE. The CDR3 contains 15 residues. V was shortened by 3 bases and J by 0 bases, with 10 bases between the two germline ends. The entry originates in a study of blood T cell repertoires in COVID-19. Turning to the study itself: Some COVID-19 samples were acute and others convalescent; all came from the United States, Italy and Spain.

TCRdb's copy holds only in-frame clones and misses some; the assay was immunoSEQ multiplex PCR. The table has approximately 280,000 clones, around 92% seen once. This chain joins TRBV9 and TRBJ1-3, with D possibly matching TRBD1 (5 bases). The source material was PBMCs or T cells enriched from blood (not recorded which). This TCR was recovered from a woman between 55 and 75 years old who had recovered from COVID-19. The CDR3 sequence: CASSEGHHSGNTIYF. The CDR3 DNA reads TGTGCCAGCAGCGAGGGGCACCACTCTGGAAACACCATATATTTT.